The entry below gives a single T cell receptor beta chain sequence along with its context. CDR3 length: 15 residues. The V gene lost 7 bases and the J gene lost 3 bases, with 16 bases spanning the gap. The germline V gene has CDR1 MNHEY and CDR2 SMNVEV (reference sequence). Original processing notes: Nucleated cell counts were estimated from reference gene primer amplification. Sequenced by immunoSEQ multiplex PCR; TCRdb stores in-frame clones only, minus some. V and J calls and clone size follow that table, whereas D and trimming were derived from the DNA. The sample includes under 200,000 clones, 75% to 90% of them seen just once. These data belong to a study of blood T cell repertoires in COVID-19. Study summary: Samples came from the United States, Italy and Spain, spanning acute and convalescent COVID-19.

The chain employs TRBV27 and TRBJ1-5; no reliable D call. This TCR was sampled from an older woman with acute or convalescent COVID-19. Sequenced material: peripheral blood. CDR3 protein: CASTPDGRYNQPQHF. In DNA, the CDR3 is TGTGCCAGCACCCCGGATGGGAGATACAATCAGCCCCAGCATTTT.